The clone carrying this T cell receptor (beta chain) has a handful of counts. Its antigen is as yet unknown. This sample stems from a study of cytomegalovirus exposure and HLA in healthy donors. Study-wide points: Later, an analysis found that common viral pathogens appeared to be linked with several of the most significant clusters.

It was with 60 Vbeta and 13 Jbeta primers that the PCR ran. The method was immunoSEQ multiplex PCR; TCRdb's version includes in-frame clones alone and lacks a portion of them. The sample lists over 85,000 clones, about four fifths occurring once. There are 14 residues in the CDR3. Looked up from germline, CDR1 is MGHDK and CDR2 is SYGVNS. The J segment lost 2 bases and the V segment lost 4 bases, leaving 3 bases of the junction unmatched. The source material was PBMCs. The clonotype originates from a woman aged 40 to 50 in good health and CMV-seronegative. This chain links TRBV25-1 with TRBJ1-1; 8 bases are shared with TRBD1. CDR3 bases: TGTGCCAGCAGTGCGGACAGGGTCAACACTGAAGCTTTCTTT. Its protein is CASSADRVNTEAFF.